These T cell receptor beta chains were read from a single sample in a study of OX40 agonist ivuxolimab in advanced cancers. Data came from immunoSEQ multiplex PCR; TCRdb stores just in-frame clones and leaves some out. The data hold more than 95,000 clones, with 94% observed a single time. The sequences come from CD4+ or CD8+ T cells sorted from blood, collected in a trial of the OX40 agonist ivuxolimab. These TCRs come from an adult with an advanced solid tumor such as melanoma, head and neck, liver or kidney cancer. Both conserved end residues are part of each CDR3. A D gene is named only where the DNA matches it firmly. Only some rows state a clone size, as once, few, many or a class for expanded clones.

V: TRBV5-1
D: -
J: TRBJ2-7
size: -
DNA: TGCGCCAGCAGCTTGTCGACAGCACTAGTCGCCGGGGCCTACGAGCAGTACTTC
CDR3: CASSLSTALVAGAYEQYF

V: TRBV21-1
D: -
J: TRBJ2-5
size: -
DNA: TGTGCCAGCAGCAAAGTAACTAGCGGGGGGGCCGGGGAGACCCAGTACTTC
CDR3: CASSKVTSGGAGETQYF

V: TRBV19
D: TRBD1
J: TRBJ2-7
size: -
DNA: TGTGCCAGTGGAAAACAGGGGGCTCCTTACTACGAGCAGTACTTC
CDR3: CASGKQGAPYYEQYF

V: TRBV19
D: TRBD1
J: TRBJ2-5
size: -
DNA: TGTGCCAGTAGTATATCGTGGGACAGGGGACGGGAGACCCAGTACTTC
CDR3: CASSISWDRGRETQYF

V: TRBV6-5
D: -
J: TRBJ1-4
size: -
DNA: TGTGCCAGCAGCTTCGACAGGTCCCGTGAAAAACTGTTTTTT
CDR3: CASSFDRSREKLFF

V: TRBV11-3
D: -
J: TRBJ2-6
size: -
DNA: TGTGCCAGCAGCTTAGAGGGGGCAGGCTCCTCTGGGGCCAACGTCCTGACTTTC
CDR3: CASSLEGAGSSGANVLTF

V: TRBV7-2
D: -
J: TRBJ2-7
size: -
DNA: TGTGCCAGCAGCTTAAACCGACTACCCACCTCCGAGCAGTACTTC
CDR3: CASSLNRLPTSEQYF

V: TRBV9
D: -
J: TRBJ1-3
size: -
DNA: TGTGCCAGCAGCGCAGCCGCCAAGTCAGGCGGCGGAAACACCATATATTTT
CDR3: CASSAAAKSGGGNTIYF

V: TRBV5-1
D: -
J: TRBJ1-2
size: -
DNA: TGCGCCAGCAGCTTGGGACCCTTAAACTATGGCTACACCTTC
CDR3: CASSLGPLNYGYTF

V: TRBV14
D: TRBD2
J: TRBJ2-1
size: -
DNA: TGTGCCAGCAGCCAATGGACTAGCGACTACAATGAGCAGTTCTTC
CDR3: CASSQWTSDYNEQFF

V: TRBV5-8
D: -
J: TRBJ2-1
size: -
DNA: TGTGCCAGCAGCTTGGCACAGTACAATGAGCAGTTCTTC
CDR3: CASSLAQYNEQFF

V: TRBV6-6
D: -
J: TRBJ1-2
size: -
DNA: TGTGCCAGCAGTTACGGGGACACTGGTTCTCCCGGCTACACCTTC
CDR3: CASSYGDTGSPGYTF

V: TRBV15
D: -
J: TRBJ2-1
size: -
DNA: TGTGCCACCAGCAGAGAATCGGAGCTCAGTGAGCAGTTCTTC
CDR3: CATSRESELSEQFF

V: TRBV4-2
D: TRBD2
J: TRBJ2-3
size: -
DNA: TGTGCCAGCAGCCAAGGGACTAGCGGGGGCACAGATACGCAGTATTTT
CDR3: CASSQGTSGGTDTQYF

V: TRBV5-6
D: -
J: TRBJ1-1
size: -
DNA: TGTGCCAGCAGCTTGGATCCGCTCTGGGGAAACACTGAAGCTTTCTTT
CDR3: CASSLDPLWGNTEAFF

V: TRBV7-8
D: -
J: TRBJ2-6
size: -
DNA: TGTGCCAGCAGCTCTAGGGGCTCTGGGGCCAACGTCCTGACTTTC
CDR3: CASSSRGSGANVLTF

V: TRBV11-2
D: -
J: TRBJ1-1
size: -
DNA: TGTGCCAGCAGCTTAGATGCCCTCTTAGAAGCTTTCTTT
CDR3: CASSLDALLEAFF

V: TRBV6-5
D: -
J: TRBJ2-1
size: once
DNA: TGTGCCAGCAGTTGGGCGAATGAGCAGTTCTTC
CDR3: CASSWANEQFF

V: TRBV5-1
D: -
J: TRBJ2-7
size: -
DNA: TGCGCCAGCAGCTTCACCTACGAGCAGTACTTC
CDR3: CASSFTYEQYF

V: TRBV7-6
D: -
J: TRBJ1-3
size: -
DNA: TGTGCCAGCAGCTTGGGACCCAGCTCTGGAAACACCATATATTTT
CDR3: CASSLGPSSGNTIYF

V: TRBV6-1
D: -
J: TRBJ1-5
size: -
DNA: TGTGCCAGCAGTGTTTCCGTCGGCAGGGATGATCAGCCCCAGCATTTT
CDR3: CASSVSVGRDDQPQHF

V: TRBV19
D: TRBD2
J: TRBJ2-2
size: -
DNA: TGTGCCAGCAATCCGGGACTAGCGGGAGGGTCACTTTGGACCGGGGAGCTGTTTTTT
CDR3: CASNPGLAGGSLWTGELFF

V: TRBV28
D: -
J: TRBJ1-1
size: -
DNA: TGTGCCAGCAGTTTATACCCAGGGGTGAACATGAACACTGAAGCTTTCTTT
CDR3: CASSLYPGVNMNTEAFF

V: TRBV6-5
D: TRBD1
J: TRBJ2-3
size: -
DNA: TGTGCCAGCAGTACAGGGGGCACAGATACGCAGTATTTT
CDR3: CASSTGGTDTQYF

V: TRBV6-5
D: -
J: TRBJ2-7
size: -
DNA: TGTGCCAGCAGTTACGGAGTCGCAAACTACGAGCAGTACTTC
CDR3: CASSYGVANYEQYF

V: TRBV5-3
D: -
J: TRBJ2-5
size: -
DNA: TGTGCCAGAAGCTTAAGAGGGGCCCAAGAGACCCAGTACTTC
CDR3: CARSLRGAQETQYF

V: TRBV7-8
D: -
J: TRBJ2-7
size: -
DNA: TGTGCCAGCAGCTTAGGTCGTAGTGAGTCCTACGAGCAGTACTTC
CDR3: CASSLGRSESYEQYF

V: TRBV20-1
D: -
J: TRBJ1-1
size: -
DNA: TGCAGTGCTAGTGACAGGGAAGCTTTCTTT
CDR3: CSASDREAFF

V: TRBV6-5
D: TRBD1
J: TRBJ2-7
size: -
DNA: TGTGCCAGCAGTCCCAGCACAGGGGGTCGGGAGCAGTACTTC
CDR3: CASSPSTGGREQYF